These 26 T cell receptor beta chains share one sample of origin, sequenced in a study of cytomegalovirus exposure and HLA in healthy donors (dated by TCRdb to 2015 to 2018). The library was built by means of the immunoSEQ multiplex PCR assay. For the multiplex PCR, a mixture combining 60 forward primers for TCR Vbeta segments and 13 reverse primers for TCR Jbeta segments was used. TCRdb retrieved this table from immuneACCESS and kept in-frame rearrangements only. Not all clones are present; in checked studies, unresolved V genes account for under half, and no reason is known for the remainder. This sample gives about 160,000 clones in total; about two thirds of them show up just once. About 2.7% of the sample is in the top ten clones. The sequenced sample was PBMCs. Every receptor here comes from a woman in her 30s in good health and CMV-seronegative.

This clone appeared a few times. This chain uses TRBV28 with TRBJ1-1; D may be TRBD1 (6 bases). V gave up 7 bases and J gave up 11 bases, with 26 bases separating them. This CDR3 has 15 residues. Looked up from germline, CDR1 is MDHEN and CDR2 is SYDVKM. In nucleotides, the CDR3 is TGTGCCAGCACTCCCTCCACAGGGTGGGTGGCGGAGGCTTTCTTT. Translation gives CASTPSTGWVAEAFF.

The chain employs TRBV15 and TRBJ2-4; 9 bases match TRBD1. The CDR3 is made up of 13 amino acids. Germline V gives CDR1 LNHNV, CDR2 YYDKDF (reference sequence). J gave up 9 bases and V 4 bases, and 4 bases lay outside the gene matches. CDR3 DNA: TGTGCCACCAGCAAACAGGGGGCGGGCATTCAGTACTTC. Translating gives CATSKQGAGIQYF.

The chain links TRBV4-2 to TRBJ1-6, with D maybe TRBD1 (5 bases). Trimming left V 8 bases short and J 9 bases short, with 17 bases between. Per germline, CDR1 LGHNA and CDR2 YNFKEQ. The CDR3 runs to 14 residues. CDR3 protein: CASVHGAGSSPLHF. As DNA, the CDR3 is TGTGCCAGCGTCCATGGGGCCGGGAGTTCACCCCTCCACTTT.

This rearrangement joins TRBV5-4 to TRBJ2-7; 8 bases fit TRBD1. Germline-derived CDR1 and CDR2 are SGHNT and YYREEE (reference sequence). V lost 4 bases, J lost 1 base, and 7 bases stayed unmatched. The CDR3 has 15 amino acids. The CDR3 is CASSPDRVGSYEQYF. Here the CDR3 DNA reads TGTGCCAGCAGCCCGGACAGGGTCGGATCCTACGAGCAGTACTTC.

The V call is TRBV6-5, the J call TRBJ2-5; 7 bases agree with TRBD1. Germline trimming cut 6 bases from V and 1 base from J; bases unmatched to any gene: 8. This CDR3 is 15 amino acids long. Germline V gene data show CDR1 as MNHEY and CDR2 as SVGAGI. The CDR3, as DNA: TGTGCCAGCAGCCTGGGACAGCGTGTCCAAGAGACCCAGTACTTC. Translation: CASSLGQRVQETQYF.

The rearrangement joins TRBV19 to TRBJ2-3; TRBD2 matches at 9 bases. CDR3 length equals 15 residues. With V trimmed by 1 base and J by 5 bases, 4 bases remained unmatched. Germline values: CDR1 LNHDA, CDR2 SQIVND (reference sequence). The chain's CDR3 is CASSIASGVVDTQYF. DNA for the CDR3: TGTGCCAGTAGTATAGCTAGCGGGGTTGTAGATACGCAGTATTTT.

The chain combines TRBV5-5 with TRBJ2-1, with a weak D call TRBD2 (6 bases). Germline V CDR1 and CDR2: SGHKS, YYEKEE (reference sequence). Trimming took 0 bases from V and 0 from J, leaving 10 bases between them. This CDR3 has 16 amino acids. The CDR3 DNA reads TGTGCCAGCAGCTTGGGGGGCGGGGCCTCCTACAATGAGCAGTTCTTC. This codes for CASSLGGGASYNEQFF.

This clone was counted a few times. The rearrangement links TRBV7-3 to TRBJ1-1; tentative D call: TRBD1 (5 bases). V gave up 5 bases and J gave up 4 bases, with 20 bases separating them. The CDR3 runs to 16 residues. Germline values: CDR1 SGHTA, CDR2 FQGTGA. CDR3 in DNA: TGTGCCAGCAGCCCCTCCGGGGGGTTATTGTTCACTGAAGCTTTCTTT. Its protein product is CASSPSGGLLFTEAFF.

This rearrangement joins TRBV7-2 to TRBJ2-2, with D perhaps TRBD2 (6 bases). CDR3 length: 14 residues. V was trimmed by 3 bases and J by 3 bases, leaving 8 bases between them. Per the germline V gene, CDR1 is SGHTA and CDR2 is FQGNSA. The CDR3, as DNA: TGTGCCAGCAGCTTGGCGGGGTACACCGGGGAGCTGTTTTTT. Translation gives CASSLAGYTGELFF.

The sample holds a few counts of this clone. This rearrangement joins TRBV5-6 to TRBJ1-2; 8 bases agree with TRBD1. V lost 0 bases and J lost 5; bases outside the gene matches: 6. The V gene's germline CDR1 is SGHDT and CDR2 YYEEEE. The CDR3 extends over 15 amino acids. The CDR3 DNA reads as TGTGCCAGCAGCTTGGGGCAGGGGGCCCGGTATGGCTACACCTTC. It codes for CASSLGQGARYGYTF.

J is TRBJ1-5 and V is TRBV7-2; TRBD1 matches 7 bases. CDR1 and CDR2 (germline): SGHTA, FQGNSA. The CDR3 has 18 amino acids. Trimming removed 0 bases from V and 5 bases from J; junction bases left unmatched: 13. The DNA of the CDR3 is TGTGCCAGCAGCTTAGCTTGGACAGGCCAGTGGGTGGATCAGCCCCAGCATTTT. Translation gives CASSLAWTGQWVDQPQHF.

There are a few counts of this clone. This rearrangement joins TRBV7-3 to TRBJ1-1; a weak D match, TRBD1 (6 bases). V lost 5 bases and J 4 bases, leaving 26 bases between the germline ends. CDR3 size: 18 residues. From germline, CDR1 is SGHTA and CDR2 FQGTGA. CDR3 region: CASSPGPAYREGSTEAFF. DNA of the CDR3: TGTGCCAGCAGCCCGGGGCCGGCCTACAGGGAGGGTAGCACTGAAGCTTTCTTT.

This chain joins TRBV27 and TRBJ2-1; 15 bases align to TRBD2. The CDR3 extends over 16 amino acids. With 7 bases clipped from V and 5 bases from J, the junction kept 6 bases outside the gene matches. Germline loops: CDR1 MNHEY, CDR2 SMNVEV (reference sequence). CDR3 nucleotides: TGTGCCAGCAAACTAGGACTAGCGGGGGGGAACAATGAGCAGTTCTTC. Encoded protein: CASKLGLAGGNNEQFF.

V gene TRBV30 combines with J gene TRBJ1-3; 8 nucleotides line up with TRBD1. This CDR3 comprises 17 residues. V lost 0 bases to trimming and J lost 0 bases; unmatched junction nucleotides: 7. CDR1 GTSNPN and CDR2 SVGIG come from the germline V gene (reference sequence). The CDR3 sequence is CAWSVPGQENSGNTIYF. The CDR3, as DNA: TGTGCCTGGAGTGTTCCGGGACAGGAAAACTCTGGAAACACCATATATTTT. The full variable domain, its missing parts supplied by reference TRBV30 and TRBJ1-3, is SQTIHQWPATLVQPVGSPLSLECTVEGTSNPNLYWYRQAAGRGLQLLFYSVGIGQISSEVPQNLSASRPQDRQFILSSKKLLLSDSGFYLCAWSVPGQENSGNTIYFGEGSWLTVV.

The CDR3 DNA reads TGTGCCAGCACCGACCAGGCATCTGGAAACACCATATATTTT. It specifies CASTDQASGNTIYF. The rearrangement joins TRBV7-2 to TRBJ1-3; D is unresolved. Trimming took 7 bases from V and 1 from J, leaving 11 bases between them. The CDR3 extends over 14 amino acids. CDR1 is SGHTA and CDR2 is FQGNSA in the germline V gene. Complete variable domain (other parts from reference TRBV7-2 and TRBJ1-3): GAGVSQSPSNKVTEKGKDVELRCDPISGHTALYWYRQSLGQGLEFLIYFQGNSAPDKSGLPSDRFSAERTGGSVSTLTIQRTQQEDSAVYLCASTDQASGNTIYFGEGSWLTVV.

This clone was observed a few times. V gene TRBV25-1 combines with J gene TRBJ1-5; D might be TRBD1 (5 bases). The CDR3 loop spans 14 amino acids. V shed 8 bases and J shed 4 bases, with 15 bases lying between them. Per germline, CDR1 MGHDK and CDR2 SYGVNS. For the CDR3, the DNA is TGTGCCAGCGGGGGGGGGAAGATGAATCAGCCCCAGCATTTT. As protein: CASGGGKMNQPQHF.

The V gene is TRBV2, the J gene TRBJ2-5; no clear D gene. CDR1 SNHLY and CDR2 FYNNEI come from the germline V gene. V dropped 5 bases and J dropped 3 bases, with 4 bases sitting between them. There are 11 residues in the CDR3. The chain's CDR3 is CASSLEETQYF. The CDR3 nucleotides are TGTGCCAGCAGTTTAGAAGAGACCCAGTACTTC.

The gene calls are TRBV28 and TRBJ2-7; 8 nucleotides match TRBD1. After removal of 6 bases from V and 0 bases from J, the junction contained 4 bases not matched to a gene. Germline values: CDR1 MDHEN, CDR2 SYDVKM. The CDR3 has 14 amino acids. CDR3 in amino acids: CASRPGTGSYEQYF. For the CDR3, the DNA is TGTGCCAGCAGACCCGGGACAGGCTCCTACGAGCAGTACTTC. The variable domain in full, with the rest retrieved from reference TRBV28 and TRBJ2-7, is DVKVTQSSRYLVKRTGEKVFLECVQDMDHENMFWYRQDPGLGLRLIYFSYDVKMKEKGDIPEGYSVSREKKERFSLILESASTNQTSMYLCASRPGTGSYEQYFGPGTRLTVT.

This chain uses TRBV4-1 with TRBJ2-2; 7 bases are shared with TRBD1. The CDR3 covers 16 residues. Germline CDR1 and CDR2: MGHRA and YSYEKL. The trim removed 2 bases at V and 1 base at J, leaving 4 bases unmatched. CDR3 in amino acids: CASSQPGQRNTGELFF. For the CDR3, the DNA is TGCGCCAGCAGCCAACCGGGACAGAGGAACACCGGGGAGCTGTTTTTT.

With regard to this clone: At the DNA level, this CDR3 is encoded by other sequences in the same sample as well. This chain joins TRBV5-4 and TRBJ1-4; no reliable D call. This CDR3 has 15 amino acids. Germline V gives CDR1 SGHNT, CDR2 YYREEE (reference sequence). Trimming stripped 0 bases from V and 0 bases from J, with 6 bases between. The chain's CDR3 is CASSLGGTTNEKLFF. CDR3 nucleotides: TGTGCCAGCAGCTTGGGAGGCACAACTAATGAAAAACTGTTTTTT.

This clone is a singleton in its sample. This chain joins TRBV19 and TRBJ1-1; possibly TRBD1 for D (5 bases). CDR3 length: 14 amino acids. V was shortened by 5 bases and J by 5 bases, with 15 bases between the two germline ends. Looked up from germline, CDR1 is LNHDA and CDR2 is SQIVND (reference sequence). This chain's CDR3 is CASSPMGGRTEAFF. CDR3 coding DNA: TGTGCCAGTAGTCCAATGGGGGGGAGAACTGAAGCTTTCTTT.

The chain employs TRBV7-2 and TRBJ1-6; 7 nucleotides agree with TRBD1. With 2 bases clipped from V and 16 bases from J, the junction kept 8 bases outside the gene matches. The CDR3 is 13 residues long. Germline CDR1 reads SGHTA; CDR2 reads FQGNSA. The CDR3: CASSLIPQGQLHF. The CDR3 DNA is TGTGCCAGCAGCTTAATACCTCAGGGACAGCTCCACTTT. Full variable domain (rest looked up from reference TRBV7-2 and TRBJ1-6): GAGVSQSPSNKVTEKGKDVELRCDPISGHTALYWYRQSLGQGLEFLIYFQGNSAPDKSGLPSDRFSAERTGGSVSTLTIQRTQQEDSAVYLCASSLIPQGQLHFGNGTRLTVT.

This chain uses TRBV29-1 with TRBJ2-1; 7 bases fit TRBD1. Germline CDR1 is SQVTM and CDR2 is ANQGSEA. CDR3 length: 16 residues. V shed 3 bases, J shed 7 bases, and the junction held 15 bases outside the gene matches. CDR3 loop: CSVDDRFDRVRNEQFF. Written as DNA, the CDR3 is TGCAGCGTTGATGATCGTTTTGACAGGGTAAGAAATGAGCAGTTCTTC.

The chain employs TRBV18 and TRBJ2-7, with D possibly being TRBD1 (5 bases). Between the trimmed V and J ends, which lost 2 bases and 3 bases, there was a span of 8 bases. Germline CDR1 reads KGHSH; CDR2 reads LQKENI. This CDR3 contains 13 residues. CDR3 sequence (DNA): TGTGCCAGCTCACCAGGAGACAGCTACGAGCAGTACTTC. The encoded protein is CASSPGDSYEQYF. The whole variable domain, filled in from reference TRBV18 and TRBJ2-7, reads NAGVMQNPRHLVRRRGQEARLRCSPMKGHSHVYWYRQLPEEGLKFMVYLQKENIIDESGMPKERFSAEFPKEGPSILRIQQVVRGDSAAYFCASSPGDSYEQYFGPGTRLTVT.

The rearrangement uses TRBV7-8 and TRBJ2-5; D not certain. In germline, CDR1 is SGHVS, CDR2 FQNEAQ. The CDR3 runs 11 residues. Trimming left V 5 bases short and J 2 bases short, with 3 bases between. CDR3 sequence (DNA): TGTGCCAGCAGCGCGCAAGAGACCCAGTACTTC. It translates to CASSAQETQYF.

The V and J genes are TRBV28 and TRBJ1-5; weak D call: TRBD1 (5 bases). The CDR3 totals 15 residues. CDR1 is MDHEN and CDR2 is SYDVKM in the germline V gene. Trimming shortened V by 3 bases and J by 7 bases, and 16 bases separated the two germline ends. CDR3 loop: CASSLPGSQGQPQHF. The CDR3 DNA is TGTGCCAGCAGTTTGCCAGGAAGTCAGGGACAGCCCCAGCATTTT. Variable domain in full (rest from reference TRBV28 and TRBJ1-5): DVKVTQSSRYLVKRTGEKVFLECVQDMDHENMFWYRQDPGLGLRLIYFSYDVKMKEKGDIPEGYSVSREKKERFSLILESASTNQTSMYLCASSLPGSQGQPQHFGDGTRLSIL.